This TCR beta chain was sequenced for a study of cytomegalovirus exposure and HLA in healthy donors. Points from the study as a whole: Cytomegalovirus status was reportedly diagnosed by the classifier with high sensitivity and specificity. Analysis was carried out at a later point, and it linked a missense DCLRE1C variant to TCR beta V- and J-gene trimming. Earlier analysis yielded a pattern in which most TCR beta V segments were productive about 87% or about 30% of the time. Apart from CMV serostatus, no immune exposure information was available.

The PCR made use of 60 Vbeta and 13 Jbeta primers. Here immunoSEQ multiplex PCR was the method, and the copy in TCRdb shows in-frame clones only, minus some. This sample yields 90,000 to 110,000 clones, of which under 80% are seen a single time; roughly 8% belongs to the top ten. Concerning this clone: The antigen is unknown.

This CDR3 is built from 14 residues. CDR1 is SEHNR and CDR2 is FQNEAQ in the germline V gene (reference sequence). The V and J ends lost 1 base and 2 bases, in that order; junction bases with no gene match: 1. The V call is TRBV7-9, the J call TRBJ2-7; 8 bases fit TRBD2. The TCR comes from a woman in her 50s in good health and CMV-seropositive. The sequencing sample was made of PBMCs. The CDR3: CASSLGTSTYEQYF. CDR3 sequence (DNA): TGTGCCAGCAGCTTAGGGACTAGCACCTACGAGCAGTACTTC.